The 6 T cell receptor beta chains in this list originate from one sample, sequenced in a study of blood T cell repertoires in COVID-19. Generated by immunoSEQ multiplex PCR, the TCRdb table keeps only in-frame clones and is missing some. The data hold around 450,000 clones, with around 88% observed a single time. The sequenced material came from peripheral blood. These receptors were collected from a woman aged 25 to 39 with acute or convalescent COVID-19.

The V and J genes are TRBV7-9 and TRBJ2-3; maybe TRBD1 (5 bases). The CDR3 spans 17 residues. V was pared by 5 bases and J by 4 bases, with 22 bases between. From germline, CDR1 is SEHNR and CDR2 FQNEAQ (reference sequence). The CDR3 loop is CASSLSVGRGYSDTQYF. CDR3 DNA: TGTGCCAGCAGCCTCAGCGTCGGAAGGGGTTATTCAGATACGCAGTATTTT.

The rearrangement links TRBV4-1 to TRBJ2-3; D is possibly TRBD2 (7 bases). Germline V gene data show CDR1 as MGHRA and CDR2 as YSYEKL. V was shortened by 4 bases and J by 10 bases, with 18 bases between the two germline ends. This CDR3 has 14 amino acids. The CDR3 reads CASSPRGGGLAQYF. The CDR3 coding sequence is TGCGCCAGCAGCCCGCGAGGGGGGGGGTTGGCGCAGTATTTT.

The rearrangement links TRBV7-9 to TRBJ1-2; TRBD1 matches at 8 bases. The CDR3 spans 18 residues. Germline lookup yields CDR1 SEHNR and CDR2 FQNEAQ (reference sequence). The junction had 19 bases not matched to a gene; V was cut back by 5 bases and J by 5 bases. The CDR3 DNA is TGTGCCAGCAGCCCCGTCGGACAGGGACCCCTTACTATTTATGGCTACACCTTC. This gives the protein CASSPVGQGPLTIYGYTF.

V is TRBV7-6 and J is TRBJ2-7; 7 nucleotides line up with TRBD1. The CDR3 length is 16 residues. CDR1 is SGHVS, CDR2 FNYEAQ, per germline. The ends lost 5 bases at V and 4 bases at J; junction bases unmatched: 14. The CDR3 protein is CASSLGTASSGYEQYF. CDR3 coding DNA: TGTGCCAGCAGCCTCGGGACAGCCTCAAGTGGGTACGAGCAGTACTTC.

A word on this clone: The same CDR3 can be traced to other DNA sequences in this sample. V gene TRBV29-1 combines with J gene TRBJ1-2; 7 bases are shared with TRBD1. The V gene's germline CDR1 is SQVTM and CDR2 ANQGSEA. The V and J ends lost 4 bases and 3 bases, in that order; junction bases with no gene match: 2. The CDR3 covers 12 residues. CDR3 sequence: CSVAQGDYGYTF. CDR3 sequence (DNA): TGCAGCGTTGCCCAGGGGGACTATGGCTACACCTTC.

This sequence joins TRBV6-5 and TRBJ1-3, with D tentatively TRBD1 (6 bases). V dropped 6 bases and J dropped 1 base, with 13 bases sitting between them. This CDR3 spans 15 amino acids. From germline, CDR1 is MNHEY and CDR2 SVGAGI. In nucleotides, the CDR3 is TGTGCCAGCAGACAGGACAGTGTATCTGGAAACACCATATATTTT. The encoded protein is CASRQDSVSGNTIYF.